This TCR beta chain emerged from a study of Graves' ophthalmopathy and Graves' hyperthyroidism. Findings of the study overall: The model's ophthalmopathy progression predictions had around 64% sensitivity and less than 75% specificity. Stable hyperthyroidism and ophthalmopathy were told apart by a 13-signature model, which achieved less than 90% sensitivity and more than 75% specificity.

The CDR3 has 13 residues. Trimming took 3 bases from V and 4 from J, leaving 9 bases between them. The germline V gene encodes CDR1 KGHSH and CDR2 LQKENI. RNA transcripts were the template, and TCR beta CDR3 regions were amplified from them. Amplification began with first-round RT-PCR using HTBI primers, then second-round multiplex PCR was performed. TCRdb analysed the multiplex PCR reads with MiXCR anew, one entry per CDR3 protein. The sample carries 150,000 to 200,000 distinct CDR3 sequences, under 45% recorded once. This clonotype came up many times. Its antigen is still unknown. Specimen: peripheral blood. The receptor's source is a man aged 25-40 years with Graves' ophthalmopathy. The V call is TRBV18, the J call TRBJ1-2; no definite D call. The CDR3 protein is CASSPDKSYGYTF. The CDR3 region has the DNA TGTGCCAGCTCACCCGACAAAAGCTATGGCTACACCTTC.